One T cell receptor (beta chain) is described in this entry. Its cognate antigen is unknown. This record belongs to a study of cytomegalovirus exposure and HLA in healthy donors. General study points: In vitro, three CMV-associated chains proved specific for CMV antigens.

V dropped 1 base and J dropped 6 bases, with 6 bases sitting between them. The CDR3 consists of 13 residues. Germline values: CDR1 SGHTA, CDR2 FQGNSA. 13 Jbeta primers and 60 Vbeta primers were used for the PCR. TCRdb keeps only in-frame clones here, not all; method: immunoSEQ multiplex PCR. The sample has about 67,000 clones, 85% to 90% seen once. This receptor was identified in a woman in her 30s in good health and CMV-seropositive. The sample comprised PBMCs. The genes are TRBV7-2 and TRBJ2-2, with D hard to call. DNA for the CDR3: TGTGCCAGCAGCTTAGTAGCCGCCGGGGAGCTGTTTTTT. Protein product: CASSLVAAGELFF. The variable domain in full, completed from reference TRBV7-2 and TRBJ2-2, reads GAGVSQSPSNKVTEKGKDVELRCDPISGHTALYWYRQSLGQGLEFLIYFQGNSAPDKSGLPSDRFSAERTGGSVSTLTIQRTQQEDSAVYLCASSLVAAGELFFGEGSRLTVL.